What follows are 4 T cell receptor beta chains derived from one specimen sequenced in a study of T cell repertoires in cytomegalovirus infection. Their cognate antigens are unknown. TCRdb recomputed calls from the reads with MiXCR, one row per CDR3 protein. The sample has about 830,000 distinct CDR3 sequences; around a third are singletons. The specimen was cultured CD8+ T cells from PBMCs, collected from culture after CMV antigen stimulation. The source of these receptors is a human donor in good health (CMV status not recorded). Some clones in this sample may be carry-over from other donors' samples.

This clonotype was found many times. The genes are TRBV7-9 and TRBJ2-1, with 7 bases lining up with TRBD2. CDR3 size: 16 residues. The germline gives CDR1 SEHNR, CDR2 FQNEAQ (reference sequence). The V segment lost 0 bases and the J segment 2 bases; nucleotides outside the gene matches: 4. The CDR3 sequence: CASSLASGGTYNEQFF. The CDR3 nucleotides read TGTGCCAGCAGCTTAGCGTCGGGGGGTACCTACAATGAGCAGTTCTTC.

In its sample, this clonotype was seen a few times. The rearrangement links TRBV6-6 to TRBJ2-7; 8 nucleotides match TRBD1. This CDR3 contains 15 residues. The germline CDR1 and CDR2 sequences are MNHNY and SVGAGI (reference sequence). J was trimmed by 2 bases and V by 7 bases; bases with no gene match: 10. CDR3 sequence (DNA): TGTGCCAGCACCTTGGGACAGGCGGATCCCTACGAGCAGTACTTC. Amino acid sequence: CASTLGQADPYEQYF.

The chain couples TRBV20-1 to TRBJ1-5, with a weak D call TRBD1 (6 bases). Germline values: CDR1 DFQATT, CDR2 SNEGSKA (reference sequence). The CDR3 loop spans 13 amino acids. The V end lost 5 bases, the J end lost 6 bases, and 14 bases lay between the germline ends. The CDR3 loop is CSAPDGGGQPQHF. CDR3 bases: TGCAGTGCTCCTGACGGAGGGGGTCAGCCCCAGCATTTT.

V usage is TRBV5-6 and J usage is TRBJ2-3; TRBD2 matches 7 bases. V trimming: 7 bases; J trimming: 9 bases; junction bases outside the gene matches: 8. Looked up from germline, CDR1 is SGHDT and CDR2 is YYEEEE. This CDR3 is built from 12 residues. The DNA for the CDR3 is TGTGCCAGCCGCGGCGGGAGTGGAACGCAGTATTTT. Its protein is CASRGGSGTQYF.